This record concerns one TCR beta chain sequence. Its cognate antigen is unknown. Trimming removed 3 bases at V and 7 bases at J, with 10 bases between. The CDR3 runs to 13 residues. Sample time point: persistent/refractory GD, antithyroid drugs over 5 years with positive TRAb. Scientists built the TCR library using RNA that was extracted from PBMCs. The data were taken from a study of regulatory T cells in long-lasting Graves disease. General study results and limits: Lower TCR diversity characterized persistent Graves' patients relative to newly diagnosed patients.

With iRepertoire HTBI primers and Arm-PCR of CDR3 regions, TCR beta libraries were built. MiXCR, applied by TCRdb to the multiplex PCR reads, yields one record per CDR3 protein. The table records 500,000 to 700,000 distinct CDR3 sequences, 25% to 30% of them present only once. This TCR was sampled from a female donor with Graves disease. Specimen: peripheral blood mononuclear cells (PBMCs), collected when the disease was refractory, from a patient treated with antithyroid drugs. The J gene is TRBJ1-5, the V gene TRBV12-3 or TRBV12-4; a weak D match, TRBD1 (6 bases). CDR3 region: CASSFSRGQPQHF. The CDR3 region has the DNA TGTGCCAGCAGTTTCAGCAGGGGCCAGCCCCAGCATTTT.